This TCR beta chain was recorded in a study of T cell changes during pregnancy in multiple sclerosis. By share, this clone counts as medium-sized. This CDR3 spans 11 amino acids. The ends were cut back, 10 bases at V and 0 bases at J, with 3 bases in the middle. Per germline, CDR1 SNHLY and CDR2 FYNNEI. The protocol was immunoSEQ multiplex PCR, while the TCRdb copy is restricted to in-frame clones and leaves out a portion. The repertoire has 40,000 or so clones, approximately 90% of them found once; the top ten carry 0.45% to 0.65%. The specimen comprised CD4+ T cells from peripheral blood mononuclear cells, sampled before pregnancy. This chain uses TRBV2 with TRBJ2-2; D is undetermined. The origin of this receptor is a female donor with multiple sclerosis, enrolled in a pregnancy study. The CDR3, as DNA: TGTGCCACCACGAACACCGGGGAGCTGTTTTTT. It is translated as CATTNTGELFF.